This T cell receptor beta chain was identified in a study of cytomegalovirus exposure and HLA in healthy donors. 13 Jbeta primers and 60 Vbeta primers were used for the PCR. The data were produced by immunoSEQ multiplex PCR, yet TCRdb's version contains in-frame clones alone and is incomplete. Of around 200,000 clones in the sample, 65% to 90% were seen once. Germline V gene data show CDR1 as SGDLS and CDR2 as YYNGEE. Trimming took off 2 bases at V and 0 bases at J, with 9 bases between the two ends. This CDR3 comprises 15 residues. Study-level results: In a later analysis, TCR beta V- and J-gene trimming was associated with a missense DCLRE1C variant.

A note on this clone: What it binds is not known.

Material for sequencing was PBMCs. The chain employs TRBV9 and TRBJ2-4; D is perhaps TRBD2 (6 bases). The source of this sequence is a girl aged 2 to 9 in good health and CMV-seropositive. CDR3 protein: CASSVSGVAKNIQYF. For the CDR3, the DNA is TGTGCCAGCAGCGTTAGCGGTGTAGCCAAAAACATTCAGTACTTC.